One T cell receptor (beta chain) is described in this entry. The V and J ends lost 0 bases and 5 bases, in that order; junction bases with no gene match: 9. Germline CDR1 reads SGHDT; CDR2 reads YYEEEE. The CDR3 is 16 residues long. The data were taken from a study of blood T cell repertoires in COVID-19. Study as a whole: Some COVID-19 samples were acute and others convalescent; all came from the United States, Italy and Spain. Nucleic acid was either cDNA or gDNA, and it came from T cells, B-cell-depleted T cells, or PBMCs.

Per the original methods: Using reference gene primer amplification, nucleated cell counts were estimated. Only in-frame clones appear in the TCRdb table, and some are missing; sequencing was by immunoSEQ multiplex PCR. For V, J and clone size, that table is used; D and trimming come from the DNA. The data hold about 75,000 clones, with over 65% observed a single time. The sample consisted of peripheral blood. This chain joins TRBV5-6 and TRBJ1-1, with 8 bases lining up with TRBD1. The clonotype comes from a human donor with acute or convalescent COVID-19. The donor label of this sample is uncertain. The CDR3 nucleotides read TGTGCCAGCAGCTTGGCCGGCAGGGGGCTGTGGACTGAAGCTTTCTTT. Protein: CASSLAGRGLWTEAFF.